This TCR beta chain came from a study of shared clonotypes between healthy human individuals. Naive CD8 populations comprised CD45RO-negative cells positively selected for CCR7, excluding terminally differentiated effector memory CD45RA+ cells. The authors' processing: In the immunoSEQ data, sequences were junction-only and lacked quality scores, so filtering differed. The protocol was immunoSEQ multiplex PCR, while the TCRdb copy is restricted to in-frame clones and leaves out a portion. V and J calls and clone size come straight from that table; D and trimming were deduced from the DNA. The table lists approximately 2,200,000 clones, approximately 94% of them singletons. With 1 base removed from V and 0 bases from J, the gap between germline ends came to 7 bases. The CDR3 totals 16 residues. Germline loops: CDR1 MNHEY, CDR2 SMNVEV (reference sequence).

The chain combines TRBV27 with TRBJ2-6; no firm D call. The clonotype originates from a man aged 18-30 years in good health. Some clones in this sample may be carry-over from other donors' samples. What was sequenced was naive CD8+ T cells from PBMCs. The DNA for the CDR3 is TGTGCCAGCAGTTTATTGGAAACCTCTGGGGCCAACGTCCTGACTTTC. Translation: CASSLLETSGANVLTF. Full variable domain (remainder filled in from reference TRBV27 and TRBJ2-6): EAQVTQNPRYLITVTGKKLTVTCSQNMNHEYMSWYRQDPGLGLRQIYYSMNVEVTDKGDVPEGYKVSRKEKRNFPLILESPSPNQTSLYFCASSLLETSGANVLTFGAGSRLTVL.